These 17 T cell receptor beta chains originate from one sample sequenced in a study of CD8+CD57+ T cells in acquired aplastic anemia (dated 2018 in TCRdb). Sequencing was performed on an Illumina HiSeq 2000. Genomic DNA served as template for TCR beta VDJ combination and CDR3 sequence profiling. Using fastp at Q25 and MiXCR, TCRdb reprocessed the public reads and kept productive beta chains. One record per CDR3 amino acid sequence lists the most common genes and DNA. Recorded for this sample are 60,000 or so distinct CDR3 sequences; less than 65% of them occurred a single time. The top ten clones comprise roughly 2.5% of the sample. Material: sorted CD4+, CD8+, or CD8+CD57+ T cells (not recorded which) from PBMCs. The receptors originated from a human donor in good health, serving as a control.

The chain combines TRBV19 with TRBJ2-3; 8 bases agree with TRBD2. Trimming cost V 2 bases and J 4 bases; bases outside gene matches: 5. The CDR3 is made up of 15 amino acids. CDR1 and CDR2 from the germline V gene are LNHDA and SQIVND (reference sequence). CDR3 sequence (DNA): TGTGCCAGTAGTATACAGGCGGGAGGTTCAGATACGCAGTATTTT. Translated: CASSIQAGGSDTQYF. Supplemented by reference TRBV19 and TRBJ2-3, the full variable domain reads DGGITQSPKYLFRKEGQNVTLSCEQNLNHDAMYWYRQDPGQGLRLIYYSQIVNDFQKGDIAEGYSVSREKKESFPLTVTSAQKNPTAFYLCASSIQAGGSDTQYFGPGTRLTVL.

The V gene is TRBV19, the J gene TRBJ2-7, with 9 bases aligning to TRBD2. Germline CDR1 reads LNHDA; CDR2 reads SQIVND (reference sequence). The CDR3 contains 15 residues. V gave up 5 bases and J gave up 5 bases; unmatched junction bases: 10. In DNA, the CDR3 is TGTGCCAGTAGTTTTCCAGCGGGAGGCTTCGACGAGCAGTACTTC. Amino acid sequence: CASSFPAGGFDEQYF.

This chain joins TRBV5-1 and TRBJ2-3; D gene unclear. The CDR3 has 14 residues. V was cut by 4 bases and J by 3 bases, with 12 bases left in between. In germline, CDR1 is SGHRS, CDR2 YFSETQ. Here the CDR3 DNA reads TGCGCCAGCAGCCCACCCCTGGGGACAGATACGCAGTATTTT. It encodes CASSPPLGTDTQYF.

This sequence joins TRBV19 and TRBJ1-2, with TRBD1 matching over 7 bases. V shed 5 bases and J 5 bases; nucleotides not matched to a gene: 2. The CDR3 is made up of 12 amino acids. The germline gives CDR1 LNHDA, CDR2 SQIVND (reference sequence). CDR3 DNA sequence: TGTGCCAGTAGTCAGGGGGATTATGGCTACACCTTC. Residues: CASSQGDYGYTF.

The rearrangement links TRBV7-2 to TRBJ1-2; 8 bases line up with TRBD1. Germline lookup yields CDR1 SGHTA and CDR2 FQGNSA. V gave up 5 bases and J gave up 8 bases; unmatched junction bases: 10. The CDR3 has 14 residues. The CDR3 coding sequence is TGTGCCAGCAGCACCCACGGACAGGGCTGGGGCTACACCTTC. This sequence encodes CASSTHGQGWGYTF.

The V gene is TRBV12-3 or TRBV12-4, the J gene TRBJ2-2; D may be TRBD1 (5 bases). Trimming shortened V by 2 bases and J by 5 bases, and 6 bases separated the two germline ends. The CDR3 runs to 13 residues. CDR3 DNA sequence: TGTGCCAGCAGTTTATACAGGACCGGGGAGCTGTTTTTT. Translated, it gives CASSLYRTGELFF.

This chain uses TRBV15 with TRBJ2-3, with TRBD2 identical over 13 bases. This CDR3 spans 17 amino acids. Germline assignment: CDR1 LNHNV and CDR2 YYDKDF (reference sequence). Unmatched junction bases numbered 7, after V lost 3 bases and J lost 4 bases. Written as DNA, the CDR3 is TGTGCCACCAGCAGGGTTACTAGCGGGAGGGCGGCAGATACGCAGTATTTT. Amino acid sequence: CATSRVTSGRAADTQYF.

This clonotype has a handful of counts. The chain carries TRBV20-1 and TRBJ2-7, with D possibly being TRBD2 (6 bases). Germline V gene data show CDR1 as DFQATT and CDR2 as SNEGSKA (reference sequence). V lost 8 bases, J lost 2 bases, and 16 bases lay in between. This CDR3 is 13 amino acids long. The CDR3 DNA follows: TGCAGTTTAAGGGACCGGGGGACCTACGAGCAGTACTTC. It yields the protein CSLRDRGTYEQYF.

The chain couples TRBV24-1 to TRBJ1-2, with D maybe TRBD1 (6 bases). This CDR3 region has 12 residues. The V end was cut by 4 bases, the J end by 8 bases, with 10 bases between. The V gene's germline CDR1 is KGHDR and CDR2 SFDVKD. CDR3 sequence: CATSDRGGGYTF. CDR3 in DNA: TGTGCCACCAGTGACAGGGGTGGCGGCTACACCTTC.

V and J are TRBV2 and TRBJ2-5; no definite D call. The CDR3 covers 14 residues. The germline V gene encodes CDR1 SNHLY and CDR2 FYNNEI. V gave up 4 bases and J gave up 1 base, with 10 bases separating them. The CDR3 nucleotides read TGTGCCAGCAGTGGGCGGTGGTCCCAAGAGACCCAGTACTTC. Translated, it gives CASSGRWSQETQYF.

This chain connects TRBV29-1 to TRBJ2-7, with 13 nucleotides matching TRBD2. The germline gives CDR1 SQVTM, CDR2 ANQGSEA. The CDR3 totals 16 residues. With 3 bases clipped from V and 0 bases from J, the junction kept 5 bases outside the gene matches. In DNA form, the CDR3 reads TGCAGCGTTGAGGGACTAGCGGGACAAAGCTCCTACGAGCAGTACTTC. Its translation is CSVEGLAGQSSYEQYF.

This sequence joins TRBV19 and TRBJ2-7; 8 nucleotides line up with TRBD2. The length of the CDR3 is 13 residues. Germline V gives CDR1 LNHDA, CDR2 SQIVND (reference sequence). The J segment lost 2 bases and the V segment lost 7 bases, leaving 4 bases of the junction unmatched. CDR3 coding DNA: TGTGCCAGTACGAGGCGGGGGGCCTACGAGCAGTACTTC. This translates into CASTRRGAYEQYF.

The chain employs TRBV20-1 and TRBJ2-1, with 8 bases fitting TRBD2. With V trimmed by 3 bases and J by 5 bases, 6 bases remained unmatched. CDR1 is DFQATT, CDR2 SNEGSKA, per germline (reference sequence). This CDR3 contains 14 residues. CDR3 amino acids: CSASGTSLHNEQFF. CDR3 coding DNA: TGCAGTGCTAGCGGGACTAGTCTCCACAATGAGCAGTTCTTC.

This clonotype has only one observation. A junction boundary mismatches the germline segment, possibly from a read error. V usage is TRBV25-1 and J usage is TRBJ2-3; 7 positions match TRBD2. The CDR3 is 15 amino acids. Germline loops: CDR1 MGHDK, CDR2 SYGVNS. CDR3 residues: CPSSELGGFTVTQYF. The CDR3 nucleotides are TGTCCCAGCAGTGAATTGGGGGGGTTCACAGTGACGCAGTATTTT.

This clonotype has a handful of counts. The chain employs TRBV29-1 and TRBJ1-2; D remains ambiguous. V was cut by 3 bases and J by 8 bases, with 10 bases left in between. The length of the CDR3 is 11 residues. Per germline, CDR1 SQVTM and CDR2 ANQGSEA. The CDR3 spells CSVDSVRGYTF. In DNA, the CDR3 is TGCAGCGTTGATAGTGTTCGGGGCTACACCTTC. Full variable domain (missing parts from reference TRBV29-1 and TRBJ1-2): SAVISQKPSRDICQRGTSLTIQCQVDSQVTMMFWYRQQPGQSLTLIATANQGSEATYESGFVIDKFPISRPNLTFSTLTVSNMSPEDSSIYLCSVDSVRGYTFGSGTRLTVV.

This clonotype came up once. This rearrangement joins TRBV24-1 to TRBJ2-7; 10 nucleotides line up with TRBD1. The V gene end was trimmed by 7 bases and the J gene end by 2 bases; junction bases not matched to a gene: 7. Germline V gene lookup returns CDR1 KGHDR and CDR2 SFDVKD. The CDR3 runs to 15 residues. CDR3 nucleotides: TGTGCCACCAGCCAAGACGGGACAGGGGCCTACGAGCAGTACTTC. Protein product: CATSQDGTGAYEQYF.

This clonotype was recorded at least ten times. This rearrangement joins TRBV20-1 to TRBJ1-2; 10 nucleotides align to TRBD1. This CDR3 has 13 amino acids. Per germline, CDR1 DFQATT and CDR2 SNEGSKA (reference sequence). The V gene end was trimmed by 3 bases and the J gene end by 8 bases; junction bases not matched to a gene: 6. CDR3 loop: CSARGTGDGGYTF. The CDR3 DNA follows: TGCAGTGCTAGGGGGACAGGGGACGGAGGCTACACCTTC.